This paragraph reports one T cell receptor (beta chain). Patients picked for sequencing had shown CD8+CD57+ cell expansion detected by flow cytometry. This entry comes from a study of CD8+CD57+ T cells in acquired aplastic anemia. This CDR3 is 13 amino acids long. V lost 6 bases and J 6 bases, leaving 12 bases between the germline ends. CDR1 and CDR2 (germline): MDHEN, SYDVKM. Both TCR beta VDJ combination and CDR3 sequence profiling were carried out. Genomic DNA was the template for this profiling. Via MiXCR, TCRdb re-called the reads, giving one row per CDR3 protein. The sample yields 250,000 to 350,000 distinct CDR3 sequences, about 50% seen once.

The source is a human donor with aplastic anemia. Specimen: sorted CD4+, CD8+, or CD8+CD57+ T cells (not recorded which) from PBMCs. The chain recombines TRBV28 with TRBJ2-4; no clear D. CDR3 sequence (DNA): TGTGCCAGCAGCACAGATGGCTCAAACATTCAGTACTTC. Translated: CASSTDGSNIQYF.